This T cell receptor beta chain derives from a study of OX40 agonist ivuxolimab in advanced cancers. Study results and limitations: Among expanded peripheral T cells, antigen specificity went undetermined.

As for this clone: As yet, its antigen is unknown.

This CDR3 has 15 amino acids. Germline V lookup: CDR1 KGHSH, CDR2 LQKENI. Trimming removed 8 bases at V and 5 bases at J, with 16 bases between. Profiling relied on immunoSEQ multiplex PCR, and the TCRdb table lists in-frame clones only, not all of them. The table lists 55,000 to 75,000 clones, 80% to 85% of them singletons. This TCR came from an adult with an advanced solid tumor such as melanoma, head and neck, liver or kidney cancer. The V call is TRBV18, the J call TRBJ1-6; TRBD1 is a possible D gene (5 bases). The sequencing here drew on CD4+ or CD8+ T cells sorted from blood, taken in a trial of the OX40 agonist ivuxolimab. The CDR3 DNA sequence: TGTGCCAGCACGGCTGATTCGGGGGATAATTCACCCCTCCACTTT. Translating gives CASTADSGDNSPLHF.